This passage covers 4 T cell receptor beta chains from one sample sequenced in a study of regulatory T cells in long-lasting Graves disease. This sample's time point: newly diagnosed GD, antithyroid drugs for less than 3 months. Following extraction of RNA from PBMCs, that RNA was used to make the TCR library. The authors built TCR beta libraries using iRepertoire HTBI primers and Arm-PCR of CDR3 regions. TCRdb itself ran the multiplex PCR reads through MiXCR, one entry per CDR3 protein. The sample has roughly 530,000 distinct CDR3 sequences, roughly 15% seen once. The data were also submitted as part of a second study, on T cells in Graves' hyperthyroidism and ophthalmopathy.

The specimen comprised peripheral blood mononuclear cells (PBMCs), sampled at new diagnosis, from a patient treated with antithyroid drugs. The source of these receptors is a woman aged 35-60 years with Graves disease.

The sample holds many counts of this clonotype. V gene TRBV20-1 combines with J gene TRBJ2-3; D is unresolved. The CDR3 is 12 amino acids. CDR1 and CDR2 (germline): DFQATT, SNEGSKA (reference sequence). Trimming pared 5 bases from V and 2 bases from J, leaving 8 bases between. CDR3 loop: CSALPTTDTQYF. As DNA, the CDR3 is TGCAGTGCTCTCCCCACCACAGATACGCAGTATTTT.

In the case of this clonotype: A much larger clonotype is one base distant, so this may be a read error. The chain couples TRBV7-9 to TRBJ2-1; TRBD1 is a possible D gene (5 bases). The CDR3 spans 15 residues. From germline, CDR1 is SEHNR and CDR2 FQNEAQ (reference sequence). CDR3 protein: CASSRQGFPYNEQLF. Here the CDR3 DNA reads TGTGCCAGCAGCCGTCAGGGCTTTCCCTACAATGAGCAGCTCTTC.

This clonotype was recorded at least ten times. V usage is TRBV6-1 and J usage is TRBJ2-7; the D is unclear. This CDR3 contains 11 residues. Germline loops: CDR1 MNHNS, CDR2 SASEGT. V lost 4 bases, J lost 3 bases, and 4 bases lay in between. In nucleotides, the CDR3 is TGTGCCAGCAGTGCGCGCTACGAGCAGTACTTC. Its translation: CASSARYEQYF.

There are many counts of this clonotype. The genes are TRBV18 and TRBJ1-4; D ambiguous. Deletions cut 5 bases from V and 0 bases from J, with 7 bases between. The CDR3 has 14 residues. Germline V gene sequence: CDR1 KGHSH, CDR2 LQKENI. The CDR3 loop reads CASSATATNEKLFF. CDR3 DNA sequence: TGTGCCAGCTCAGCGACCGCAACTAATGAAAAACTGTTTTTT.